This T cell receptor beta chain is drawn from a study of radiotherapy plus CTLA-4 blockade in lung cancer. TCRdb keeps only in-frame clones here, not all; method: immunoSEQ multiplex PCR. The sample has tens of thousands of clones, 70% to 80% seen once. This receptor was taken from a human donor with non-small cell lung cancer who had a complete response to radiotherapy plus ipilimumab. Sequencing used peripheral blood, obtained from a patient treated with radiotherapy plus ipilimumab.

The CDR3 nucleotides read TGTGCCAGCTCACCCCTAGGTAGCGTGAGGGCTGAAGCTTTCTTT. It is translated as CASSPLGSVRAEAFF. The chain joins TRBV18 to TRBJ1-1; D ambiguous. The germline V gene has CDR1 KGHSH and CDR2 LQKENI. The ends were cut back, 3 bases at V and 6 bases at J, with 17 bases in the middle. The CDR3 covers 15 residues. Using reference TRBV18 and TRBJ1-1 for the parts outside the CDR3, the full variable domain is NAGVMQNPRHLVRRRGQEARLRCSPMKGHSHVYWYRQLPEEGLKFMVYLQKENIIDESGMPKERFSAEFPKEGPSILRIQQVVRGDSAAYFCASSPLGSVRAEAFFGQGTRLTVV.